Shown below are 19 T cell receptor beta chains from a single sample sequenced in a study of CD8+CD57+ T cells in acquired aplastic anemia. Before being chosen for sequencing, patients had shown CD8+CD57+ cell expansion by flow cytometry. Researchers used genomic DNA as the template to profile TCR beta VDJ and CDR3. In TCRdb, the reads were re-called with MiXCR into one record per CDR3 protein. The profile covers just over 450,000 distinct CDR3 sequences, with around a third appearing a single time and approximately 0.82% taken by the ten largest. The material sequenced was sorted CD4+, CD8+, or CD8+CD57+ T cells (not recorded which) from PBMCs. Receptors were obtained from a human donor with aplastic anemia.

This clonotype was seen repeatedly, ten times or more. The chain carries TRBV20-1 and TRBJ2-5, with 14 positions matching TRBD2. CDR3 length: 16 residues. Per the germline V gene, CDR1 is DFQATT and CDR2 is SNEGSKA (reference sequence). The J segment lost 0 bases and the V segment lost 5 bases, leaving 5 bases of the junction unmatched. CDR3 protein: CSAPGLAGANQETQYF. CDR3 coding DNA: TGCAGTGCTCCGGGACTAGCGGGGGCGAACCAAGAGACCCAGTACTTC.

J is TRBJ2-5 and V is TRBV20-1, with 12 bases that match TRBD2. CDR3 length equals 16 residues. Germline CDR1 is DFQATT and CDR2 is SNEGSKA (reference sequence). V dropped 8 bases and J dropped 5; count of bases not matched to a gene: 15. As DNA, the CDR3 is TGCAGTACTTACCATACCGGACTAGCGGGACCTGAGACCCAGTACTTC. Its translation: CSTYHTGLAGPETQYF.

This clonotype has at least ten counts. V is TRBV4-3 and J is TRBJ1-5; D is possibly TRBD1 (5 bases). This CDR3 spans 14 amino acids. Germline CDR1 is LGHNA and CDR2 is YSLEER. The germline V and J ends were trimmed by 0 bases and 6 bases, with 9 bases remaining between them. The chain's CDR3 is CASSQEQGLQPQHF. CDR3 nucleotides: TGCGCCAGCAGCCAAGAGCAGGGCCTTCAGCCCCAGCATTTT.

The gene calls are TRBV27 and TRBJ2-2, with D possibly matching TRBD2 (7 bases). The V and J ends lost 3 bases and 0 bases respectively, with 17 bases between them. The CDR3 spans 18 residues. Germline V lookup: CDR1 MNHEY, CDR2 SMNVEV (reference sequence). The CDR3 DNA reads as TGTGCCAGCAGTTTGAAGTTGATCGGGGGGCCGAACACCGGGGAGCTGTTTTTT. Its translation: CASSLKLIGGPNTGELFF.

This clonotype came up once. J is TRBJ2-1 and V is TRBV25-1; 7 bases are a match to TRBD1. CDR1 is MGHDK and CDR2 is SYGVNS in the germline V gene. J gave up 10 bases and V 1 base, and 13 bases lay outside the gene matches. The CDR3 consists of 16 residues. Here the CDR3 reads CASSEFPGRQGGEQFF. CDR3 in DNA: TGTGCCAGCAGTGAATTCCCAGGGAGACAGGGCGGCGAGCAGTTCTTC.

J is TRBJ2-3 and V is TRBV7-3; D is unresolved. Germline V lookup: CDR1 SGHTA, CDR2 FQGTGA. CDR3 length equals 13 residues. V shed 5 bases and J shed 5 bases, with 11 bases lying between them. The CDR3 coding sequence is TGTGCCAGCAGCCCCCCGTGGGAAGATACGCAGTATTTT. Protein sequence: CASSPPWEDTQYF.

This clonotype appeared a few times. The rearrangement uses TRBV12-3 or TRBV12-4 and TRBJ2-7; tentative D call: TRBD2 (5 bases). Trimming removed 3 bases at V and 5 bases at J, with 14 bases between. The CDR3 loop spans 14 amino acids. The CDR3 loop is CASSFNGPGNEQYF. Here the CDR3 DNA reads TGTGCCAGCAGTTTTAATGGTCCGGGAAACGAGCAGTACTTC.

J is TRBJ2-3 and V is TRBV9, with 7 bases fitting TRBD2. The ends lost 5 bases at V and 2 bases at J; junction bases unmatched: 11. Germline values: CDR1 SGDLS, CDR2 YYNGEE. CDR3 length: 16 amino acids. Here the CDR3 DNA reads TGTGCCAGCAGTAAACCCACTAGCGACGCCACAGATACGCAGTATTTT. Residues: CASSKPTSDATDTQYF.

This rearrangement joins TRBV12-3 or TRBV12-4 to TRBJ1-4; 7 bases are shared with TRBD1. V trimming: 3 bases; J trimming: 7 bases; junction bases outside the gene matches: 5. The CDR3 spans 14 residues. CDR3: CASSLEGAGEKLFF. The CDR3 DNA is TGTGCCAGCAGTTTGGAGGGGGCGGGTGAAAAACTGTTTTTT.

This clonotype was detected a few times. The CDR3 spells CASSAGLAVTGGSYNEQFF. The CDR3 nucleotides read TGTGCCAGCAGCGCGGGACTAGCGGTGACTGGGGGCTCCTACAATGAGCAGTTCTTC. The V gene is TRBV7-4, the J gene TRBJ2-1; 11 bases fit TRBD2. Trimming took 5 bases from V and 0 from J; bases not matched to a gene: 12. The germline V gene encodes CDR1 SGHVT and CDR2 SQSDAQ. This CDR3 is built from 19 residues.

Points on this clonotype: A junction boundary mismatches the germline segment, possibly from a read error. The chain couples TRBV19 to TRBJ1-1, with D unclear. This CDR3 region has 14 residues. Germline assignment: CDR1 LNHDA and CDR2 SQIVND (reference sequence). The CDR3 spells CASSMRAINTAAFF. The CDR3 DNA sequence: TGTGCCAGTAGTATGAGGGCTATAAACACTGCAGCTTTCTTT.

This clonotype was seen ten or more times. The chain uses TRBV9 and TRBJ1-2; a possible D gene is TRBD1 (5 bases). Trimming took 4 bases from V and 4 from J, leaving 17 bases between them. The germline gives CDR1 SGDLS, CDR2 YYNGEE. The CDR3 is 15 amino acids. The CDR3 here is CASSQAHGAGYGYTF. The CDR3 nucleotides are TGTGCCAGCAGCCAGGCCCATGGGGCAGGCTATGGCTACACCTTC.

The chain carries TRBV15 and TRBJ1-5, with TRBD1 matching over 10 bases. The CDR3 sequence is 15 residues long. J lost 7 bases, V lost 0 bases, and 3 bases had no gene match. The germline CDR1 and CDR2 sequences are LNHNV and YYDKDF (reference sequence). The CDR3 DNA reads TGTGCCACCAGCAGAGATCGGGGACAGGGGCAGCCCCAGCATTTT. Its translation is CATSRDRGQGQPQHF.

A remark on this clonotype: The CDR3 ends on some other residue instead of the conserved phenylalanine or tryptophan, so this is likely a read error. In DNA, the CDR3 is TGCGCCAGCAGCATCGGACGGAAGGGAGGCGAGCAGTACTCC. Translated: CASSIGRKGGEQYS. V is TRBV4-1 and J is TRBJ2-7, with D possibly matching TRBD2 (6 bases). The germline V and J ends were trimmed by 5 bases and 6 bases, with 17 bases remaining between them. This CDR3 contains 14 residues. Germline-derived CDR1 and CDR2 are MGHRA and YSYEKL.

In this sample, this clonotype turned up many times. This chain connects TRBV20-1 to TRBJ2-7; D unclear. From germline, CDR1 is DFQATT and CDR2 SNEGSKA (reference sequence). The length of the CDR3 is 13 residues. V lost 0 bases, J lost 8 bases, and 14 bases lay in between. The CDR3 bases are TGCAGTGCTAGAGATTGGGTGGGTAACAAGCAGTACTTC. It encodes CSARDWVGNKQYF.

The chain recombines TRBV9 with TRBJ2-1, with TRBD2 matching over 8 bases. Germline-derived CDR1 and CDR2 are SGDLS and YYNGEE. After removal of 0 bases from V and 2 bases from J, the junction contained 7 bases not matched to a gene. The CDR3 length is 17 residues. DNA for the CDR3: TGTGCCAGCAGCGTAGGTAGGGAAGCGGGGGCCTACAATGAGCAGTTCTTC. Protein sequence: CASSVGREAGAYNEQFF.

This clonotype was observed at least ten times. The rearrangement links TRBV19 to TRBJ2-2; 7 nucleotides match TRBD2. The CDR3 runs to 14 residues. Germline-derived CDR1 and CDR2 are LNHDA and SQIVND (reference sequence). Trimming cost V 3 bases and J 6 bases; bases outside gene matches: 4. DNA for the CDR3: TGTGCCAGTAGTATCGCGGGGGAAGCCGGGGAGCTGTTTTTT. Translating gives CASSIAGEAGELFF.

This clonotype turned up a few times. This chain uses TRBV7-2 with TRBJ2-1; D call uncertain. The CDR3 totals 10 residues. The V gene's germline CDR1 is SGHTA and CDR2 FQGNSA. V gave up 7 bases and J gave up 12 bases, with 10 bases separating them. In nucleotides, the CDR3 is TGTGCCAGCAACCTCGCGCGGCAGTTCTTC. It yields the protein CASNLARQFF.

This clonotype was observed at least ten times. The chain employs TRBV7-2 and TRBJ1-1; no firm D call. V shed 5 bases and J shed 5 bases, with 12 bases lying between them. CDR3 length: 13 amino acids. From germline, CDR1 is SGHTA and CDR2 FQGNSA. The CDR3 DNA is TGTGCCAGCAGCGCCTTGTTCGATACTGAAGCTTTCTTT. It yields the protein CASSALFDTEAFF. Supplemented by reference TRBV7-2 and TRBJ1-1, the full variable domain reads GAGVSQSPSNKVTEKGKDVELRCDPISGHTALYWYRQSLGQGLEFLIYFQGNSAPDKSGLPSDRFSAERTGGSVSTLTIQRTQQEDSAVYLCASSALFDTEAFFGQGTRLTVV.